This T cell receptor beta chain is drawn from a study of blood T cells in healthy people across ages. With a J-beta primer mix and a sample-barcoded 5' primer, a second PCR ran about 7 to 12 cycles. Tagging of each cDNA molecule was performed by a template-switch adaptor with 12 random nucleotides. TCRdb fed the 5' RACE reads into MiXCR, producing one record per CDR3 protein. The sample includes hundreds of thousands of distinct CDR3 sequences, less than 35% seen only once; the top ten take around 14%. About this clonotype: Its antigen remains unidentified.

Study outcomes and limitations: Compared with aged donors, long-lived donors showed fewer expanded clones, suggesting selection. What prevented conclusive comparison of naive and antigen-experienced cells was that PBMCs were unsorted.

Around 10 milliliters of peripheral blood were drawn from each donor. The germline V gene encodes CDR1 LGHNA and CDR2 YNFKEQ. V lost 5 bases and J 2 bases, leaving 16 bases between the germline ends. This CDR3 spans 16 amino acids. The sample taken for sequencing was blood. V and J are TRBV4-2 and TRBJ2-1; perhaps TRBD2 as D (7 bases). The source is a woman older than 75 in good health. The CDR3 DNA sequence: TGTGCCAGCAGCTTTCAGACCGGGGGGCCCTACAATGAGCAGTTCTTC. It specifies CASSFQTGGPYNEQFF.